This passage covers 20 T cell receptor beta chains from one sample sequenced in a study of cytomegalovirus exposure and HLA in healthy donors. PCR used 60 Vbeta primers and 13 Jbeta primers. TCRdb's table, derived via immunoSEQ multiplex PCR, lists solely in-frame clones and lacks some. The table records 85,000 to 100,000 clones, about 80% of them present only once. The sequenced material came from PBMCs. The source is a male donor in good health and CMV-seropositive.

This clone was seen just once. This chain links TRBV6-5 with TRBJ2-5; TRBD1 is a possible D gene (6 bases). Germline values: CDR1 MNHEY, CDR2 SVGAGI. Trimming removed 0 bases from V and 9 bases from J, with 14 bases in between. The CDR3 extends over 14 amino acids. The DNA of the CDR3 is TGTGCCAGCAGTTACTCCCCCAGGCCAGGGGCCCAGTACTTC. This translates into CASSYSPRPGAQYF.

This clone was seen ten or more times. The chain couples TRBV4-3 to TRBJ1-1; D is unclear. CDR1 is LGHNA and CDR2 is YSLEER in the germline V gene. This CDR3 spans 11 amino acids. Between the trimmed V and J ends, which lost 3 bases and 9 bases, there was a span of 8 bases. The CDR3 bases are TGCGCCAGCAGCCAGAGGTCCCAAGCTTTCTTT. Encoded protein: CASSQRSQAFF.

This clone has just a few counts. The chain carries TRBV30 and TRBJ1-2, with D perhaps TRBD1 (5 bases). This CDR3 is 12 amino acids long. Between the trimmed V and J ends, which lost 8 bases and 4 bases, there was a span of 14 bases. Germline CDR1 GTSNPN, CDR2 SVGIG (reference sequence). The CDR3 spells CARGGKGYGYTF. As DNA, the CDR3 is TGTGCCCGGGGGGGGAAGGGCTATGGCTACACCTTC.

The CDR3 here is CASSLRPTGRTEAFF. The CDR3 nucleotides are TGTGCCAGCAGCCTGAGACCGACAGGGCGAACTGAAGCTTTCTTT. The chain has TRBV5-6 and TRBJ1-1, with 7 bases lining up with TRBD1. V lost 4 bases and J lost 5; bases outside the gene matches: 11. Germline CDR1 and CDR2: SGHDT and YYEEEE. The CDR3 contains 15 residues.

The rearrangement uses TRBV2 and TRBJ2-1; 9 bases are shared with TRBD2. V lost 1 base, J lost 9 bases, and 7 bases stayed unmatched. Germline CDR1 reads SNHLY; CDR2 reads FYNNEI. This CDR3 region has 15 residues. In nucleotides, the CDR3 is TGTGCCAGCAGTGAAGGGGCGGGGGGGCGTGTTGAGCAGTTCTTC. The encoded protein is CASSEGAGGRVEQFF. Drawing the rest from reference TRBV2 and TRBJ2-1, the complete variable domain is EPEVTQTPSHQVTQMGQEVILRCVPISNHLYFYWYRQILGQKVEFLVSFYNNEISEKSEIFDDQFSVERPDGSNFTLKIRSTKLEDSAMYFCASSEGAGGRVEQFFGPGTRLTVL.

This chain links TRBV5-1 with TRBJ2-5, with 10 positions matching TRBD2. The germline CDR1 and CDR2 sequences are SGHRS and YFSETQ. This CDR3 is 17 amino acids long. Trimming took 1 base from V and 1 from J; bases not matched to a gene: 7. The DNA for the CDR3 is TGCGCCAGCAGCTTGAGGCCTAGCGGGGGATTCCAAGAGACCCAGTACTTC. Protein sequence: CASSLRPSGGFQETQYF.

The rearrangement joins TRBV30 to TRBJ2-7, with D tentatively TRBD1 (6 bases). The germline V gene has CDR1 GTSNPN and CDR2 SVGIG (reference sequence). The length of the CDR3 is 14 residues. V lost 5 bases to trimming and J lost 4 bases, with 18 bases between them. CDR3 sequence (DNA): TGTGCCTGGGGGGAAGGGGGTTCGTTGTACGAGCAGTACTTC. This gives the protein CAWGEGGSLYEQYF.

This clone was seen a few times. V is TRBV4-1 and J is TRBJ1-5; 9 nucleotides align to TRBD1. J lost 5 bases, V lost 4 bases, and 12 bases had no gene match. From germline, CDR1 is MGHRA and CDR2 YSYEKL. The CDR3 is 17 amino acids. The CDR3 is CASSLQPGDREDQPQHF. CDR3 DNA sequence: TGCGCCAGCAGCCTGCAGCCTGGGGACAGGGAGGATCAGCCCCAGCATTTT.

The chain couples TRBV27 to TRBJ2-7, with D perhaps TRBD1 (6 bases). The CDR3 loop spans 15 amino acids. Trimming removed 3 bases from V and 3 bases from J, with 15 bases in between. From germline, CDR1 is MNHEY and CDR2 SMNVEV (reference sequence). CDR3 residues: CASSLGRQVGYEQYF. Here the CDR3 DNA reads TGTGCCAGCAGTTTGGGGAGACAGGTTGGCTACGAGCAGTACTTC.

The chain combines TRBV7-2 with TRBJ1-2; TRBD1 is a possible D gene (5 bases). The germline CDR1 and CDR2 sequences are SGHTA and FQGNSA. The germline V and J ends were trimmed by 4 bases and 6 bases, with 24 bases remaining between them. CDR3 length: 17 residues. The CDR3 DNA follows: TGTGCCAGCAGCTCGGGGGTCTCGCAGGCCCTCTTTAATGGCTACACCTTC. Translation: CASSSGVSQALFNGYTF.

The chain employs TRBV15 and TRBJ1-2; D remains unclear. Germline V gene data show CDR1 as LNHNV and CDR2 as YYDKDF (reference sequence). V lost 0 bases, J lost 1 base, and 9 bases lay in between. The CDR3 covers 15 residues. As DNA, the CDR3 is TGTGCCACCAGCAGAGATCTGGCCAGTAACTATGGCTACACCTTC. The encoded protein is CATSRDLASNYGYTF.

The rearrangement joins TRBV7-9 to TRBJ2-1; 7 bases are shared with TRBD1. The CDR3 totals 15 residues. V shed 4 bases, J shed 3 bases, and the junction held 6 bases outside the gene matches. Germline V gives CDR1 SEHNR, CDR2 FQNEAQ (reference sequence). The CDR3 reads CASSSPDRVYNEQFF. In DNA form, the CDR3 reads TGTGCCAGCAGCTCTCCCGACAGGGTCTACAATGAGCAGTTCTTC. Together with reference TRBV7-9 and TRBJ2-1, the CDR3 gives the full variable domain: DTGVSQNPRHKITKRGQNVTFRCDPISEHNRLYWYRQTLGQGPEFLTYFQNEAQLEKSRLLSDRFSAERPKGSFSTLEIQRTEQGDSAMYLCASSSPDRVYNEQFFGPGTRLTVL.

This chain uses TRBV5-1 with TRBJ1-1; the match to TRBD1 covers 7 bases. Germline values: CDR1 SGHRS, CDR2 YFSETQ. This CDR3 is built from 15 residues. The ends lost 0 bases at V and 5 bases at J; junction bases unmatched: 7. This chain's CDR3 is CASSLAFSGGTEAFF. CDR3 nucleotides: TGCGCCAGCAGCTTGGCATTCTCAGGGGGAACTGAAGCTTTCTTT. Complete variable domain (other parts from reference TRBV5-1 and TRBJ1-1): KAGVTQTPRYLIKTRGQQVTLSCSPISGHRSVSWYQQTPGQGLQFLFEYFSETQRNKGNFPGRFSGRQFSNSRSEMNVSTLELGDSALYLCASSLAFSGGTEAFFGQGTRLTVV.

In this sample, this clone turned up a few times. The J gene is TRBJ2-3, the V gene TRBV2, with TRBD2 matching over 13 bases. CDR1 and CDR2 (germline): SNHLY, FYNNEI. The J segment lost 5 bases and the V segment lost 8 bases, leaving 7 bases of the junction unmatched. The CDR3 has 15 residues. In DNA form, the CDR3 reads TGTGCCAGCGGAGGACTAGCGGGGGAGGAAGATACGCAGTATTTT. This translates into CASGGLAGEEDTQYF.

A note on this clone: Other DNA sequences in this sample translate to the same CDR3. This rearrangement joins TRBV30 to TRBJ1-5; D gene unclear. V lost 0 bases and J 4 bases, leaving 7 bases between the germline ends. This CDR3 is 13 amino acids long. Germline CDR1 reads GTSNPN; CDR2 reads SVGIG (reference sequence). In DNA, the CDR3 is TGTGCCTGGAGTGTTAGGGAGAATCAGCCCCAGCATTTT. This translates into CAWSVRENQPQHF.

V is TRBV2 and J is TRBJ2-2; 8 bases agree with TRBD1. The J segment lost 3 bases and the V segment lost 8 bases, leaving 5 bases of the junction unmatched. Per germline, CDR1 SNHLY and CDR2 FYNNEI. The CDR3 has 14 amino acids. DNA for the CDR3: TGTGCCAGCGCCGACAGGGGATACACCGGGGAGCTGTTTTTT. This gives the protein CASADRGYTGELFF.

In its sample, this clone was seen once. For the CDR3, the DNA is TGTGCCAGCGGACAGACTCTTTACGAGCAGTACTTC. Translation: CASGQTLYEQYF. The rearrangement links TRBV2 to TRBJ2-7, with D maybe TRBD1 (6 bases). Germline V CDR1 and CDR2: SNHLY, FYNNEI. The ends were cut back, 8 bases at V and 4 bases at J, with 12 bases in the middle. The CDR3 has 12 residues.

V usage is TRBV30 and J usage is TRBJ1-5; a weak D match, TRBD1 (5 bases). Trimming left V 5 bases short and J 7 bases short, with 15 bases between. Germline assignment: CDR1 GTSNPN and CDR2 SVGIG (reference sequence). This CDR3 is built from 13 residues. The CDR3 loop reads CAWAGGRQQPQHF. CDR3 in DNA: TGTGCCTGGGCGGGAGGGCGACAGCAGCCCCAGCATTTT.

The chain is built from TRBV5-5 and TRBJ1-5; the D gene is possibly TRBD1 (6 bases). Germline values: CDR1 SGHKS, CDR2 YYEKEE (reference sequence). The germline V and J ends were trimmed by 4 bases and 0 bases, with 20 bases remaining between them. CDR3 length equals 18 residues. CDR3 in DNA: TGTGCCAGCAGCGAGGGGACAAGGGGCACCTATAGCAATCAGCCCCAGCATTTT. Its translation is CASSEGTRGTYSNQPQHF.

The chain recombines TRBV12-5 with TRBJ1-1; the D is unclear. V gave up 5 bases and J gave up 12 bases, with 13 bases separating them. Germline CDR1 is LGHNT and CDR2 is FRNRAP. The length of the CDR3 is 11 residues. CDR3 protein: CASGVGSRTFF. For the CDR3, the DNA is TGTGCTAGTGGTGTTGGATCTAGAACTTTCTTT.